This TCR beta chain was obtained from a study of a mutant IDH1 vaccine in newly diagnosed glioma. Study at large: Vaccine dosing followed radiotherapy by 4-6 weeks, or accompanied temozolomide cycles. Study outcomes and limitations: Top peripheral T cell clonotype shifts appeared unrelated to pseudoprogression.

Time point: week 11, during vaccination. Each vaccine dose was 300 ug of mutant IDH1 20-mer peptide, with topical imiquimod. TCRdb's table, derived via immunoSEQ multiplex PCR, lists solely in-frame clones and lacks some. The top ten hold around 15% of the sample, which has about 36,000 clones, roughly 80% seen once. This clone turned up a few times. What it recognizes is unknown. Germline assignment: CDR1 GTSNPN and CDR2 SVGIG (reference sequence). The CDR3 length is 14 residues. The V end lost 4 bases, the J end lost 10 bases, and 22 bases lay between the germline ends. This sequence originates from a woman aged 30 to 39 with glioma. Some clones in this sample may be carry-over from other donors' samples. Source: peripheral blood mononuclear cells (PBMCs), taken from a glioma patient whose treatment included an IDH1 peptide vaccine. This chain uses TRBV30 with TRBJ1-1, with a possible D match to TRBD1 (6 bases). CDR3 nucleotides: TGTGCCTGGACCGACATGAGGGGGGGCGGTGGAGCTTTCTTT. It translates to CAWTDMRGGGGAFF.